This TCR beta chain was documented in a study of shared clonotypes between healthy human individuals (TCRdb year 2020). Study-level background: Three men and two women, aged 18 to 49 years, made up the cohort. For each donor, CD4 naive and CD4 memory were each run on three plates, CD8 naive on two plates, and CD8 memory on one plate. The study deeply sequenced blood TCR repertoires of about 5 healthy adults to estimate repertoire size and the extent of clonotype sharing between individuals. Libraries were prepared and TCR repertoires were sequenced by different laboratories using diverse techniques, in order to increase sequencing depth and limit assay-specific biases. Leukapheresis yielded between about 0.85 and 9 billion PBMCs per donor.

The donors were healthy, HIV-negative adults with no recently reported acute infections or vaccinations. Every donor was a Caucasian adult residing in Nashville, Tennessee, USA. CD4+ T cells were enriched through magnetic negative selection, after which naive cells were positively selected on CD45RA and the remaining negative fraction served as the memory subset. Blood was obtained by leukapheresis, after which PBMCs were separated by Ficoll-Histopaque density gradient centrifugation and cryopreserved in liquid nitrogen vapor phase. Analytical flow cytometry was used to check the purity and quantity of each magnetically sorted T cell population. Each sorted fraction had its genomic DNA isolated and then quantified by UV absorbance on a Nanodrop 2000c. Overall results and qualifications from the work: Sampling was limited to blood, and TCR repertoires in tissue likely differ from TCR repertoires in blood. Naive subsets generally had larger estimated clonotype richness than memory subsets did. Rarefaction of sorted-subset datasets indicated incomplete sequencing despite the large sequencing depth. Clonotypes shared by all four sorted-subset donors showed higher generation probabilities than non-shared clonotypes. Because the study included a small number of donors, the genetic and exposure-history diversity represented was limited. Across a few donors, around 5.4% of naive CD4, 3% to 4% of naive CD8, 2% to 2.5% of memory CD4, and approximately 0.4% of memory CD8 clonotypes were shared. Pairwise subsampling led to the expectation that sequencing depth would affect the degree of clonotype sharing among donors.

To note about this clone: The antigen this receptor binds is unknown. Base qualities were left out, and no much larger clone turns up one base away.

Using the deep immunoSEQ assay, TCR CDR3 regions were amplified from genomic DNA by multiplex PCR. Extracted genomic DNA from each cell subset was spread evenly across all wells of several immunoSEQ 96-well plates, with each plate serving as a replicate. For sorted subsets, each replicate PCR was loaded with roughly 200 ng genomic DNA, equivalent to 25,000 to 30,000 T cell genomes. Purified libraries were quantified with a Qubit 3.0 fluorometer, sized on a Bioanalyzer 2100, and re-quantified with the KAPA Library Quantification kit. Every immunoSEQ 96-well plate was sequenced on a separate single-read 150-cycle Illumina NextSeq 550 flow cell. Turning to the authors' computational methods: Because only junctional sequences without quality scores were contained in the immunoSEQ output, filtering matching that applied to full-length reads could not be performed. Sequences were annotated with PyIR, a Python wrapper for IgBLAST v1.9, using IMGT germline references to assign V/J genes and CDR3. Reads were filtered out if the reads had weak V/J assignments (E-value above 1e-6), no CDR3, stop codons, out-of-frame junctions, or ambiguous translated residues. V3J clonotypes were defined as sequences sharing an identical inferred V gene, J gene, and CDR3 amino acid sequence. The percentage overlap between two repertoires was calculated by dividing the number of shared unique clonotypes by the size of the smaller repertoire. Three approaches were used to assess repertoire richness: RTK rarefaction, the Chao1 estimator, and Recon v2.1 estimates of unobserved clonotypes. For all TCRbeta clonotypes obtained by the gDNA method from a handful of donors, generation probabilities were computed with OLGA. In TCRdb, the immuneACCESS table is reduced to in-frame sequences with V and J assigned. These tables do not hold every clone; where another copy was compared, an unresolved V gene accounts for under half, and the others remain unexplained. V, J and clone size derive from that table, while D and trimming were established from the DNA sequence. Here the sample has over a million clones; roughly 97% occur a single time. The biggest ten clones account for roughly 1.2% of the sample.

From its cysteine to its phenylalanine, the CDR3 spans 14 amino acids. The CDR3 DNA has 42 bases and is translated from base 1. Clipping removes 6 bases from V and 8 bases from J, with 10 as the unmatched junction base count. The germline V gene sets CDR1 to MDHEN and CDR2 to SYDVKM. The chain couples TRBV28 to TRBJ2-3; TRBD1 matches 8 bases in the middle. The TCR originated in a man younger than 45 in good health. Specimen: naive CD4+ T cells sorted from blood. What this sample's cell subset or site label stands for: CD45RA+ positively selected. The bases are TGTGCCAGCAGGGGGGACAGGCTGCAAGGTACGCAGTATTTT. It is translated as CASRGDRLQGTQYF.